Listed below are T cell receptor beta chains from one sample, sequenced in a study of T cells in localized non-small cell lung cancer. This table comes from immunoSEQ multiplex PCR, and its TCRdb copy is limited to in-frame clones, with some not included. Of tens of thousands of clones in the sample, roughly 84% were seen once. This specimen was peripheral blood, taken before any cancer treatment. These TCRs come from an older female donor with stage I lung adenocarcinoma. Each CDR3 is given with its conserved first and last residue. Fields, in order: J gene, D gene, clone size, CDR3 length, V gene, CDR3 DNA, CDR3 protein. A D gene is named only where the DNA matches it firmly. Clone size is given for some rows only: seen once, a few or many times, or a class if the clone is expanded.

j_gene: TRBJ2-7
d_gene: -
abundance: -
len: 14
v_gene: TRBV7-9
CDR3nt: TGTGCCAGCAGCACCCATCAAGGCTCCTACGAGCAGTACTTC
CDR3aa: CASSTHQGSYEQYF

j_gene: TRBJ2-5
d_gene: TRBD2
abundance: -
len: 16
v_gene: TRBV13
CDR3nt: TGTGCCAGCAGCGAATTGACTAGCGGGGGGAAGGAGACCCAGTACTTC
CDR3aa: CASSELTSGGKETQYF

j_gene: TRBJ1-5
d_gene: -
abundance: -
len: 13
v_gene: TRBV6-5
CDR3nt: TGTGCCAGCAGTCAGGACAGTAATCAGCCCCAGCATTTT
CDR3aa: CASSQDSNQPQHF

j_gene: TRBJ2-7
d_gene: -
abundance: -
len: 12
v_gene: TRBV7-9
CDR3nt: TGTGCCAGCAGCTTTACCCTCTACGAGCAGTACTTC
CDR3aa: CASSFTLYEQYF

j_gene: TRBJ2-7
d_gene: -
abundance: -
len: 14
v_gene: TRBV5-1
CDR3nt: TGCGCCAGCAGCCATGGACAGAGGACGGGATCGCAGTACTTC
CDR3aa: CASSHGQRTGSQYF

j_gene: TRBJ2-1
d_gene: TRBD2
abundance: -
len: 17
v_gene: TRBV7-7
CDR3nt: TGTGCTAGCAGCTTAGGACCGACTAGCGGGGGGGGAAATGAGCAGTTCTTC
CDR3aa: CASSLGPTSGGGNEQFF

j_gene: TRBJ1-1
d_gene: -
abundance: -
len: 17
v_gene: TRBV7-9
CDR3nt: TGTGCCAGCAGCCTCTTCGGTGGGGGGGCCGTGAACACTGAAGCTTTCTTT
CDR3aa: CASSLFGGGAVNTEAFF

j_gene: TRBJ2-7
d_gene: TRBD1
abundance: -
len: 14
v_gene: TRBV5-1
CDR3nt: TGCGCCAGCAGCGGCACGACAGGGGGCTACGAGCAGTACTTC
CDR3aa: CASSGTTGGYEQYF

j_gene: TRBJ2-5
d_gene: -
abundance: -
len: 14
v_gene: TRBV7-7
CDR3nt: TGTGCTAGCAGTTCCACAGCAAATCAGGAGACCCAGTACTTC
CDR3aa: CASSSTANQETQYF

j_gene: TRBJ2-3
d_gene: TRBD2
abundance: -
len: 17
v_gene: TRBV4-2
CDR3nt: TGTGCCAGCAGCAGGACTAGCGGGAGAGCCAGCACAGATACGCAGTATTTT
CDR3aa: CASSRTSGRASTDTQYF

j_gene: TRBJ1-3
d_gene: -
abundance: -
len: 15
v_gene: TRBV5-1
CDR3nt: TGCGCCAGCAGCTTGGGGACGACCGCTGGAAACACCATATATTTT
CDR3aa: CASSLGTTAGNTIYF

j_gene: TRBJ2-3
d_gene: TRBD2
abundance: -
len: 15
v_gene: TRBV5-5
CDR3nt: TGTGCCAGCAGCGACGGGACTAGCTCTTCAGATACGCAGTATTTT
CDR3aa: CASSDGTSSSDTQYF

j_gene: TRBJ1-2
d_gene: -
abundance: -
len: 16
v_gene: TRBV15
CDR3nt: TGTGCCACCAGCAGAGATGACGAGGCGTTCGACTATGGCTACACCTTC
CDR3aa: CATSRDDEAFDYGYTF

j_gene: TRBJ1-1
d_gene: TRBD1
abundance: -
len: 17
v_gene: TRBV27
CDR3nt: TGTGCCAGCAGTCCCTCGACAGGGGTGCGAGGGAACACTGAAGCTTTCTTT
CDR3aa: CASSPSTGVRGNTEAFF

j_gene: TRBJ2-5
d_gene: -
abundance: -
len: 15
v_gene: TRBV9
CDR3nt: TGTGCCAGCAGCGTAGGGACAGCGTACCAAGAGACCCAGTACTTC
CDR3aa: CASSVGTAYQETQYF

j_gene: TRBJ2-5
d_gene: -
abundance: -
len: 11
v_gene: TRBV25-1
CDR3nt: TGTGCCACCCAATTCGGGGAGACCCAGTACTTC
CDR3aa: CATQFGETQYF

j_gene: TRBJ1-4
d_gene: TRBD1
abundance: -
len: 13
v_gene: TRBV7-9
CDR3nt: TGTGCCAGCAGCCTCGACAGGGAGGCAAAACTGTTTTTT
CDR3aa: CASSLDREAKLFF

j_gene: TRBJ2-1
d_gene: -
abundance: -
len: 14
v_gene: TRBV18
CDR3nt: TGTGCCAGCTCACCAGGTTGGGGGGCCGATGAGCAGTTCTTC
CDR3aa: CASSPGWGADEQFF

j_gene: TRBJ2-7
d_gene: TRBD1
abundance: -
len: 15
v_gene: TRBV7-9
CDR3nt: TGTGCCAGCAGCTCCTACCAGGGGGCATCGAGGGAGCAGTACTTC
CDR3aa: CASSSYQGASREQYF

j_gene: TRBJ1-2
d_gene: -
abundance: -
len: 16
v_gene: TRBV6-6
CDR3nt: TGTGCCAGCGCTCGGGACAAAGGAGACCCAAAGGTTGGCTACACCTTC
CDR3aa: CASARDKGDPKVGYTF

j_gene: TRBJ2-2
d_gene: -
abundance: few
len: 15
v_gene: TRBV9
CDR3nt: TGTGCCAGCAGCGTAGAGCCTGCGAACACCGGGGAGCTGTTTTTT
CDR3aa: CASSVEPANTGELFF

j_gene: TRBJ2-3
d_gene: TRBD1
abundance: -
len: 16
v_gene: TRBV4-1
CDR3nt: TGCGCCAGCAGCCATCCAAGGACAGGAAGCACAGATACGCAGTATTTT
CDR3aa: CASSHPRTGSTDTQYF

j_gene: TRBJ1-2
d_gene: -
abundance: -
len: 14
v_gene: TRBV28
CDR3nt: TGTGCCAGCATCCCTCTGGAGGGGATATATGGCTACACCTTC
CDR3aa: CASIPLEGIYGYTF

j_gene: TRBJ2-5
d_gene: -
abundance: -
len: 12
v_gene: TRBV7-6
CDR3nt: TGTGCCAGCAGCTTCAACCGAGGGACCCAGTACTTC
CDR3aa: CASSFNRGTQYF

j_gene: TRBJ2-1
d_gene: TRBD2
abundance: few
len: 15
v_gene: TRBV7-2
CDR3nt: TGTGCCAGCAGACATACTAGCGGGAGTTTTGGTGAGCAGTTCTTC
CDR3aa: CASRHTSGSFGEQFF

j_gene: TRBJ1-5
d_gene: TRBD1
abundance: -
len: 15
v_gene: TRBV10-3
CDR3nt: TGTGCCATCAGCACCGGGACAGGGGTCGATCAGCCCCAGCATTTT
CDR3aa: CAISTGTGVDQPQHF

j_gene: TRBJ1-2
d_gene: -
abundance: -
len: 16
v_gene: TRBV19
CDR3nt: TGTGCCAGTAGTATAGGCGGAAGGGTTTTAAACTATGGCTACACCTTC
CDR3aa: CASSIGGRVLNYGYTF

j_gene: TRBJ2-2
d_gene: -
abundance: -
len: 15
v_gene: TRBV29-1
CDR3nt: TGCAGCGGAAAGAGGGGTAGGGTCAACACCGGGGAGCTGTTTTTT
CDR3aa: CSGKRGRVNTGELFF

j_gene: TRBJ1-3
d_gene: TRBD1
abundance: -
len: 13
v_gene: TRBV19
CDR3nt: TGTGCCAGTACCCGGGACAGCGGAAACACCATATATTTT
CDR3aa: CASTRDSGNTIYF

j_gene: TRBJ1-1
d_gene: -
abundance: -
len: 13
v_gene: TRBV19
CDR3nt: TGTGCCAGTAGTTGGCGGGGGTACACTGAAGCTTTCTTT
CDR3aa: CASSWRGYTEAFF

j_gene: TRBJ2-7
d_gene: -
abundance: few
len: 11
v_gene: TRBV2
CDR3nt: TGTGCCAGCGCCCTTCACTACGAGCAGTACTTC
CDR3aa: CASALHYEQYF

j_gene: TRBJ2-7
d_gene: -
abundance: few
len: 15
v_gene: TRBV6-1
CDR3nt: TGTGCCAGCAGTGAAGACGGGACGGGGCCCTACGAGCAGTACTTC
CDR3aa: CASSEDGTGPYEQYF